The present T cell receptor (beta chain) was sequenced within a study of blood T cell repertoires in COVID-19 (TCRdb year 2020). In the study overall: Collaborator samples came from the United States, Italy and Spain and covered acute and convalescent phases of COVID-19. The material from the prospective study consisted of cDNA or gDNA derived from T cells, B-cell-depleted T cells, or PBMCs. The dataset comprised deeply sampled blood TCRbeta repertoires from subjects exposed to, actively infected with, or recovered from COVID-19. The repertoires were made available in a free public database intended to serve as a resource for research on the immune response to SARS-CoV-2. Samples were obtained from the ongoing ImmuneRACE study (first 160 participants) and from about 1,300 subjects provided by 6 global collaborators. The sample metadata nearly always contained a de-identified subject ID, COVID-19 status, age in years and sex. Where available, HLA class I and class II types were obtained from metadata supplied by the sample provider rather than from assay-based typing. General findings and caveats noted by the study authors: How much clinical and demographic metadata was included differed by source and by participant, and the metadata was provided uncurated.

Each collaborating institution followed its own protocols to collect whole blood in K2EDTA tubes. For TCRbeta analysis, collaborators shipped samples in one of three forms: frozen whole blood, isolated PBMCs, or DNA extracted from either of those sample types. The sample holds a few counts of this clone. Its binding antigen is unknown. No base-level quality is on record; no much larger clone is a single base apart. The immunoSEQ Assay, a bias-controlled multiplex PCR, was used to amplify TCRbeta CDR3 regions from genomic DNA. Under the source paper's analysis protocol: The number of nucleated cells in each sample was estimated by amplification of reference gene primers within the assay. To quantify the absolute abundance of each unique TCRbeta CDR3 rearrangement, sequence reads were collapsed and filtered. Productive Simpson clonality was computed per sample as the square root of Simpson's diversity index over productive rearrangements. Sourced from immuneACCESS, this table was stored by TCRdb with only in-frame sequences that have V and J called. A share of the clones is absent; for the studies checked, an unresolved V gene accounts for under half, and the remainder has no known explanation. V and J calls and clone size follow that table, whereas D and trimming were derived from the DNA. Recorded for this sample are about 81,000 clones; more than 80% of them occurred a single time. Around 14% of the sample belongs to the ten largest clones.

Clipping removes 4 bases from V and 4 bases from J, with 3 as the unmatched junction base count. CDR1 and CDR2 are read off the germline V gene as MNHEY and SVGAGI. The CDR3 spans 13 residues, from the cysteine through the phenylalanine. Of the read, only the CDR3 DNA is kept; its 39 bases are in frame from base 1. The clonotype comes from a human donor in a cohort sampled during active COVID-19. Sequencing was carried out using peripheral blood. The receptor chain draws on TRBV6-5 and TRBJ1-2; the central 7 bases match TRBD1. The DNA is as follows: TGTGCCAGCAGTTGGACAGGTTTCTATGGCTACACCTTC. It encodes CASSWTGFYGYTF.